Each of the 26 T cell receptor beta chains below was sequenced from the same sample in a study of PD-L1 blockade in urothelial cancer. Assay used: immunoSEQ multiplex PCR; TCRdb lists only in-frame clones, some missing. Of about 110,000 clones listed, over 75% are singletons. The sequencing used PBMCs, collected around atezolizumab (anti-PD-L1) treatment. The receptors were sampled from a man aged 45-65 years with urothelial cancer.

The J gene is TRBJ2-5, the V gene TRBV5-6; 8 positions agree with TRBD1. This CDR3 has 19 residues. V was clipped by 4 bases and J by 2 bases; unmatched bases: 19. CDR1 is SGHDT, CDR2 YYEEEE, per germline. CDR3 region: CASSGLGRGRTTAQETQYF. The CDR3 DNA follows: TGTGCCAGCAGCGGTTTAGGCAGGGGGCGAACAACTGCTCAAGAGACCCAGTACTTC.

The genes are TRBV30 and TRBJ2-5, with D possibly matching TRBD1 (5 bases). CDR1 is GTSNPN, CDR2 SVGIG, per germline (reference sequence). V was shortened by 4 bases and J by 5 bases, with 14 bases between the two germline ends. The CDR3 is 13 amino acids. As DNA, the CDR3 is TGTGCCTGGAATAGGCAGGGCCCCGAGACCCAGTACTTC. Amino acid sequence: CAWNRQGPETQYF.

The chain combines TRBV11-1 with TRBJ2-7, with 8 nucleotides matching TRBD1. Germline values: CDR1 SGHAT, CDR2 FQDESV (reference sequence). The V gene end was trimmed by 6 bases and the J gene end by 0 bases; junction bases not matched to a gene: 7. CDR3 length: 15 residues. CDR3 loop: CASSKDRDRSYEQYF. As DNA, the CDR3 is TGTGCCAGCAGTAAGGACAGGGATCGCTCCTACGAGCAGTACTTC.

This clone came up once. The chain uses TRBV9 and TRBJ2-3; D might be TRBD2 (6 bases). The V end was cut by 0 bases, the J end by 10 bases, with 21 bases between. There are 16 residues in the CDR3. CDR1 and CDR2 from the germline V gene are SGDLS and YYNGEE. This CDR3 reads CASSVAAGGDSIPQYF. The CDR3 DNA is TGTGCCAGCAGCGTAGCCGCGGGCGGGGATAGTATCCCGCAGTATTTT. The whole variable domain, remainder taken from reference TRBV9 and TRBJ2-3, is DSGVTQTPKHLITATGQRVTLRCSPRSGDLSVYWYQQSLDQGLQFLIQYYNGEERAKGNILERFSAQQFPDLHSELNLSSLELGDSALYFCASSVAAGGDSIPQYFGPGTRLTVL.

The chain couples TRBV28 to TRBJ2-5, with 12 bases lining up with TRBD2. The junction had 12 bases not matched to a gene; V was cut back by 5 bases and J by 5 bases. The CDR3 sequence is 17 residues long. The germline V gene encodes CDR1 MDHEN and CDR2 SYDVKM. CDR3 in DNA: TGTGCCAGCAGTATCGGCGATCTAGCGGGAGGGGGGGAGACCCAGTACTTC. It is translated as CASSIGDLAGGGETQYF.

V usage is TRBV5-6 and J usage is TRBJ1-3, with 7 bases identical to TRBD1. This CDR3 has 14 amino acids. J lost 2 bases, V lost 4 bases, and 3 bases had no gene match. Germline V gene data show CDR1 as SGHDT and CDR2 as YYEEEE. CDR3 sequence reads: CASSPGQTGNTIYF. The CDR3 nucleotides read TGTGCCAGCAGCCCGGGACAGACTGGAAACACCATATATTTT.

This clone was seen once. The chain couples TRBV7-8 to TRBJ1-3, with D maybe TRBD1 (6 bases). CDR1 and CDR2 (germline): SGHVS, FQNEAQ. V dropped 3 bases and J dropped 1 base, with 19 bases sitting between them. The CDR3 consists of 18 residues. CDR3 nucleotide sequence: TGTGCCAGCAGCTTGCTTTTTTCCGGAACAGGGTCTGGAAACACCATATATTTT. Its protein is CASSLLFSGTGSGNTIYF.

The chain carries TRBV5-1 and TRBJ2-1; no clear D gene. This CDR3 region has 12 residues. From germline, CDR1 is SGHRS and CDR2 YFSETQ. Trimming took 4 bases from V and 2 from J, leaving 4 bases between them. The CDR3 DNA sequence: TGCGCCAGCAGCCCCACCTACAATGAGCAGTTCTTC. Translation gives CASSPTYNEQFF.

In nucleotides, the CDR3 is TGTGCCAGTACAAGAGATGGGGTGGGGCTTACCAATCAGCCCCAGCATTTT. Translated: CASTRDGVGLTNQPQHF. The gene calls are TRBV19 and TRBJ1-5; possible D gene TRBD1, 5 bases. CDR1 and CDR2 from the germline V gene are LNHDA and SQIVND (reference sequence). Trimming cost V 7 bases and J 3 bases, with 22 bases left between them. CDR3 size: 17 residues.

The chain combines TRBV14 with TRBJ2-2; D ambiguous. Germline CDR1 and CDR2: SGHDN and FVKESK. Trimming took off 3 bases at V and 1 base at J, with 9 bases between the two ends. The CDR3 is 15 residues long. The CDR3 loop is CASSQSFRNTGELFF. CDR3 sequence (DNA): TGTGCCAGCAGCCAGTCTTTCCGGAACACCGGGGAGCTGTTTTTT.

The rearrangement links TRBV14 to TRBJ2-7; 11 bases match TRBD1. The CDR3 sequence is 15 residues long. The germline V gene encodes CDR1 SGHDN and CDR2 FVKESK. V shed 1 base and J 3 bases; nucleotides not matched to a gene: 2. CDR3 in amino acids: CASSQGTGGFYEQYF. CDR3 DNA sequence: TGTGCCAGCAGCCAAGGGACAGGGGGCTTCTACGAGCAGTACTTC. Filled out from reference TRBV14 and TRBJ2-7, the complete variable domain reads EAGVTQFPSHSVIEKGQTVTLRCDPISGHDNLYWYRRVMGKEIKFLLHFVKESKQDESGMPNNRFLAERTGGTYSTLKVQPAELEDSGVYFCASSQGTGGFYEQYFGPGTRLTVT.

This chain links TRBV19 with TRBJ2-7; no reliable D call. This CDR3 spans 13 amino acids. V was pared by 3 bases and J by 2 bases, with 8 bases between. Germline V gene data show CDR1 as LNHDA and CDR2 as SQIVND (reference sequence). DNA for the CDR3: TGTGCCAGTAGTATGACCACAGCCTACGAGCAGTACTTC. Its translation is CASSMTTAYEQYF.

This clone has only a few counts. This sequence joins TRBV4-2 and TRBJ2-7, with a possible D match to TRBD1 (5 bases). The V gene's germline CDR1 is LGHNA and CDR2 YNFKEQ. Deletions cut 2 bases from V and 3 bases from J, with 8 bases between. The length of the CDR3 is 13 residues. CDR3 sequence (DNA): TGTGCCAGCAGCCAAAACAGGAACTACGAGCAGTACTTC. Amino acids: CASSQNRNYEQYF.

This clone was recorded only once. The V call is TRBV4-1, the J call TRBJ2-2, with D possibly matching TRBD2 (6 bases). The CDR3 covers 16 residues. Germline V lookup: CDR1 MGHRA, CDR2 YSYEKL. V lost 2 bases, J lost 1 base, and 11 bases lay in between. The CDR3 DNA reads TGCGCCAGCAGCCAATTGGGGGGTCGGAACACCGGGGAGCTGTTTTTT. Amino acids: CASSQLGGRNTGELFF.

The chain employs TRBV7-2 and TRBJ1-2; the D gene is possibly TRBD1 (5 bases). The V gene's germline CDR1 is SGHTA and CDR2 FQGNSA. V shed 7 bases and J shed 9 bases, with 21 bases lying between them. CDR3 length: 14 amino acids. In DNA, the CDR3 is TGTGCCAGCACCCTAGGTGGCCCAGGGTTAAGCTACACCTTC. The encoded protein is CASTLGGPGLSYTF.

V is TRBV5-1 and J is TRBJ2-1; 7 bases line up with TRBD1. Germline-derived CDR1 and CDR2 are SGHRS and YFSETQ. This CDR3 contains 13 residues. After removal of 5 bases from V and 6 bases from J, the junction contained 5 bases not matched to a gene. CDR3 amino acids: CASRDRQPNEQFF. CDR3 sequence (DNA): TGCGCCAGCAGGGACAGGCAGCCCAATGAGCAGTTCTTC.

The chain recombines TRBV5-1 with TRBJ2-3; 7 bases are shared with TRBD2. Germline loops: CDR1 SGHRS, CDR2 YFSETQ. V trimming: 4 bases; J trimming: 4 bases; junction bases outside the gene matches: 12. The CDR3 runs to 16 residues. CDR3 loop: CASSPLGGGSSDTQYF. The CDR3 DNA reads as TGCGCCAGCAGCCCCCTAGGTGGCGGGAGCTCAGATACGCAGTATTTT.

This chain uses TRBV18 with TRBJ2-3; 7 nucleotides line up with TRBD2. The CDR3 runs 13 residues. Per the germline V gene, CDR1 is KGHSH and CDR2 is LQKENI. The J segment lost 4 bases and the V segment lost 2 bases, leaving 0 bases of the junction unmatched. The CDR3 sequence is CASSPGGADTQYF. CDR3 bases: TGTGCCAGCTCACCAGGGGGGGCAGATACGCAGTATTTT.

CDR3 in DNA: TGTGCCAGCAGCTCAATCGGCAGGGCTTTCTTT. Protein sequence: CASSSIGRAFF. The chain uses TRBV21-1 and TRBJ1-1; the table's D gene call, TRBD1, was not cross checked with the DNA. TRBV21-1 is listed as a pseudogene. The CDR3 is 11 residues long.

The rearrangement links TRBV27 to TRBJ2-2; D remains unclear. The length of the CDR3 is 12 residues. With 6 bases removed from V and 6 bases from J, the gap between germline ends came to 8 bases. Looked up from germline, CDR1 is MNHEY and CDR2 is SMNVEV (reference sequence). For the CDR3, the DNA is TGTGCCAGCAGCCCTCCCCCCGGGGAGCTGTTTTTT. This gives the protein CASSPPPGELFF.

The CDR3: CAISGGGAGETQYF. The CDR3 bases are TGTGCCATCAGTGGGGGTGGGGCTGGTGAGACCCAGTACTTC. This chain links TRBV10-3 with TRBJ2-5; possible D gene TRBD1, 5 bases. Trimming took off 4 bases at V and 5 bases at J, with 14 bases between the two ends. The germline gives CDR1 ENHRY, CDR2 SYGVKD. The CDR3 is 14 residues long.

The J gene is TRBJ1-6, the V gene TRBV7-2; 7 bases fit TRBD1. Losses at the gene ends were 6 bases for V and 7 bases for J; bases not matched to a gene: 6. The CDR3 has 14 residues. Germline-derived CDR1 and CDR2 are SGHTA and FQGNSA. CDR3 nucleotide sequence: TGTGCCAGCAGACCTAACAGGGGAAATTCACCCCTCCACTTT. This sequence encodes CASRPNRGNSPLHF. Variable domain in full (rest from reference TRBV7-2 and TRBJ1-6): GAGVSQSPSNKVTEKGKDVELRCDPISGHTALYWYRQSLGQGLEFLIYFQGNSAPDKSGLPSDRFSAERTGGSVSTLTIQRTQQEDSAVYLCASRPNRGNSPLHFGNGTRLTVT.

The chain couples TRBV4-2 to TRBJ2-2; 7 positions match TRBD2. Germline-derived CDR1 and CDR2 are LGHNA and YNFKEQ. J lost 10 bases, V lost 4 bases, and 18 bases had no gene match. This CDR3 contains 17 residues. The CDR3 nucleotides are TGTGCCAGCAGCCGGGGAGGGCGGGTCGGCGGTGGCGCGGAGCTGTTTTTT. Its translation: CASSRGGRVGGGAELFF.

The gene calls are TRBV30 and TRBJ2-5; 7 bases line up with TRBD2. Trimming took 5 bases from V and 2 from J; bases not matched to a gene: 5. This CDR3 contains 13 residues. CDR1 and CDR2 from the germline V gene are GTSNPN and SVGIG (reference sequence). As DNA, the CDR3 is TGTGCCTGGGGGGCTAGCGGACAAGAGACCCAGTACTTC. It is translated as CAWGASGQETQYF. The full variable domain, in which reference TRBV30 and TRBJ2-5 provide the parts outside the CDR3, is SQTIHQWPATLVQPVGSPLSLECTVEGTSNPNLYWYRQAAGRGLQLLFYSVGIGQISSEVPQNLSASRPQDRQFILSSKKLLLSDSGFYLCAWGASGQETQYFGPGTRLLVL.

V usage is TRBV11-2 and J usage is TRBJ2-7, with D unresolved. From germline, CDR1 is SGHAT and CDR2 FQNNGV. V lost 2 bases, J lost 3 bases, and 23 bases lay in between. The CDR3 extends over 18 amino acids. CDR3 sequence (DNA): TGTGCCAGCAGCTTAAACGGCGGCGTGTTTAGACCCTTCTACGAGCAGTACTTC. The encoded protein is CASSLNGGVFRPFYEQYF. The full variable domain, rest sourced from reference TRBV11-2 and TRBJ2-7, is EAGVAQSPRYKIIEKRQSVAFWCNPISGHATLYWYQQILGQGPKLLIQFQNNGVVDDSQLPKDRFSAERLKGVDSTLKIQPAKLEDSAVYLCASSLNGGVFRPFYEQYFGPGTRLTVT.

The chain uses TRBV27 and TRBJ2-5, with 10 bases fitting TRBD2. CDR1 MNHEY and CDR2 SMNVEV come from the germline V gene (reference sequence). This CDR3 is 15 amino acids long. The ends lost 3 bases at V and 7 bases at J; junction bases unmatched: 8. The CDR3 DNA is TGTGCCAGCAGTTTCCGAGCGGGAGGGATGGGGACCCAGTACTTC. It translates to CASSFRAGGMGTQYF.